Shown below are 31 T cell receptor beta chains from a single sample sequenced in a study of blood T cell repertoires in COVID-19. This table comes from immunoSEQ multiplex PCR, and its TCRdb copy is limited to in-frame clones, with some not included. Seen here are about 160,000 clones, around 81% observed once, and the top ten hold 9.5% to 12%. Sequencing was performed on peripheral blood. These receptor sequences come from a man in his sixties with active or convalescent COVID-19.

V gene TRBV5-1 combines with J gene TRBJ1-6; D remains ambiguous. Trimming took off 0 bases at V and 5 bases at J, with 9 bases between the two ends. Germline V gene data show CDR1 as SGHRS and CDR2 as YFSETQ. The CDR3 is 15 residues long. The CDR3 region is CASSLDPEDNSPLHF. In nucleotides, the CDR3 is TGCGCCAGCAGCTTGGATCCAGAAGATAATTCACCCCTCCACTTT.

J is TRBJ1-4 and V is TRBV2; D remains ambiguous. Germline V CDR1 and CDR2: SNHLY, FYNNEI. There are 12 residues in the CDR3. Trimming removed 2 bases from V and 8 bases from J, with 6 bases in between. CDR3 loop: CASSESREKLFF. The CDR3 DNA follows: TGTGCCAGCAGTGAATCGCGGGAAAAACTGTTTTTT.

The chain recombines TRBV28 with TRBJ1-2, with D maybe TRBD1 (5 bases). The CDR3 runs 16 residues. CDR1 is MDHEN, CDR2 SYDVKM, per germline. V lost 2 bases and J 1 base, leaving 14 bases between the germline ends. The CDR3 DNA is TGTGCCAGCAGTTTAGGAGGGGCCGTTAGTAACTATGGCTACACCTTC. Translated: CASSLGGAVSNYGYTF.

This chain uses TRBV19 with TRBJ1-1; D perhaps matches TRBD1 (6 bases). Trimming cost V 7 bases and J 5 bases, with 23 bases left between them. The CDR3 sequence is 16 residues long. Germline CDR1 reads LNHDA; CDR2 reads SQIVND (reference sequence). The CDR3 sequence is CASTQGRGKGETEAFF. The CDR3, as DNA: TGTGCCAGTACCCAAGGGAGGGGGAAGGGAGAGACTGAAGCTTTCTTT.

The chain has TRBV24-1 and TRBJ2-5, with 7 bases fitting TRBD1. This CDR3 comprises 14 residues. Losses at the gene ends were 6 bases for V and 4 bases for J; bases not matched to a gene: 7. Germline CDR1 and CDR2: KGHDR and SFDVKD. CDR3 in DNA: TGTGCCACCAGTCACACAGGGGTGGGAGAGACCCAGTACTTC. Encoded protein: CATSHTGVGETQYF.

The CDR3 spells CASSLASSPRTDTQYF. CDR3 bases: TGTGCCAGCAGCTTAGCGTCTAGTCCCCGCACAGATACGCAGTATTTT. The gene calls are TRBV7-6 and TRBJ2-3; D gene unclear. CDR3 size: 16 residues. The germline V and J ends were trimmed by 0 bases and 1 base, with 11 bases remaining between them. The V gene's germline CDR1 is SGHVS and CDR2 FNYEAQ.

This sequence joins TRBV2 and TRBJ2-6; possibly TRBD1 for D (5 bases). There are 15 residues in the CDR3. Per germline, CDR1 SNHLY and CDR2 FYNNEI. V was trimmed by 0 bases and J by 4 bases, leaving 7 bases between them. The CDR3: CASSEAGRGANVLTF. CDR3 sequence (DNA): TGTGCCAGCAGTGAAGCGGGGCGGGGGGCCAACGTCCTGACTTTC.

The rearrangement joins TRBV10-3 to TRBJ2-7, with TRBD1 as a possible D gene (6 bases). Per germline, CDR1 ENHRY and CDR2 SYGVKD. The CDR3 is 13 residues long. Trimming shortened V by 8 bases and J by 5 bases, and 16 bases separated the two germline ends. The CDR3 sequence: CAIRTEGTHEQYF. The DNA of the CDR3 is TGTGCCATCCGGACAGAGGGCACTCACGAGCAGTACTTC.

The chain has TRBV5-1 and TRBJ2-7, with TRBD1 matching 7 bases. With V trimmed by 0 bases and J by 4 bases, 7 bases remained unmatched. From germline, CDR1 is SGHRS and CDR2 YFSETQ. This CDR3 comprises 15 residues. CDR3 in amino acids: CASSLGGQPVYEQYF. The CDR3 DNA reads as TGCGCCAGCAGCTTGGGGGGACAGCCCGTTTACGAGCAGTACTTC.

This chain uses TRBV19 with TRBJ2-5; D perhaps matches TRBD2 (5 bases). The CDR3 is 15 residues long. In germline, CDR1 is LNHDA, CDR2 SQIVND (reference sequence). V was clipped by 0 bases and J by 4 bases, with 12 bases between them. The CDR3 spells CASSIDNGGLETQYF. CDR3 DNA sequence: TGTGCCAGTAGTATAGATAACGGCGGGCTAGAGACCCAGTACTTC.

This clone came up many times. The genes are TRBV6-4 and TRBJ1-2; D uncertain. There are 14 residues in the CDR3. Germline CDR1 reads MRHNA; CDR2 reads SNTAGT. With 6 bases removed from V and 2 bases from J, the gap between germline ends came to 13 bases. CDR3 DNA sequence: TGTGCCAGCAGCGCCTCGTCGGGAAACTATGGCTACACCTTC. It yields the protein CASSASSGNYGYTF.

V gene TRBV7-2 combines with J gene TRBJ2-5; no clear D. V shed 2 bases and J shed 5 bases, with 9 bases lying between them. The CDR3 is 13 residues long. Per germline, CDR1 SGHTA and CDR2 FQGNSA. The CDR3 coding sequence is TGTGCCAGCAGCTTACCATCAATGGAGACCCAGTACTTC. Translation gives CASSLPSMETQYF.

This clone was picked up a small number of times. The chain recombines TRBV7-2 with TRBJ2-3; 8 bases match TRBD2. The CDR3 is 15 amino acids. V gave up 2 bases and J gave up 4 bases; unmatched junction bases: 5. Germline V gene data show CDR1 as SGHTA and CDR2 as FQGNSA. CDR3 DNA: TGTGCCAGCAGCTTATTTACTAGCGGCTCAGATACGCAGTATTTT. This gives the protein CASSLFTSGSDTQYF. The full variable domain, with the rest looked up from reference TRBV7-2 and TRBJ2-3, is GAGVSQSPSNKVTEKGKDVELRCDPISGHTALYWYRQSLGQGLEFLIYFQGNSAPDKSGLPSDRFSAERTGGSVSTLTIQRTQQEDSAVYLCASSLFTSGSDTQYFGPGTRLTVL.

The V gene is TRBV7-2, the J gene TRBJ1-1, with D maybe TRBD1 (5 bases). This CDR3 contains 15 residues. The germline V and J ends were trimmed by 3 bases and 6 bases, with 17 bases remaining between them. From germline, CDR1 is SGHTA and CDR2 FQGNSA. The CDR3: CASSFEPQGRAEAFF. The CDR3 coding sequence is TGTGCCAGCAGCTTTGAGCCGCAGGGTCGGGCTGAAGCTTTCTTT.

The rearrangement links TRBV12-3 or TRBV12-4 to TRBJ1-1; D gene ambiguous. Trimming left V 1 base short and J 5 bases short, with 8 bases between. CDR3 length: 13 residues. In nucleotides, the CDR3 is TGTGCCAGCAGTTTAGATTCGCGTACTGAAGCTTTCTTT. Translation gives CASSLDSRTEAFF.

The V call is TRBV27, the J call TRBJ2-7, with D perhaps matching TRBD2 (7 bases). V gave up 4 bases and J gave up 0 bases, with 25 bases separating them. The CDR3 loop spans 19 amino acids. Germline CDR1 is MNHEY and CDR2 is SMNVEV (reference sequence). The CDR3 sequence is CASSSPGGGDMLGSYEQYF. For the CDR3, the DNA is TGTGCCAGCAGTTCCCCCGGCGGGGGCGACATGTTGGGCTCCTACGAGCAGTACTTC.

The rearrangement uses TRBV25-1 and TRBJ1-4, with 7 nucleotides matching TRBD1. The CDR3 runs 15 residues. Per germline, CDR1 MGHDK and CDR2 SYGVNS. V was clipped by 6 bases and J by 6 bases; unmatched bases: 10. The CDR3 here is CASSRRGTVDEKLFF. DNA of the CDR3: TGTGCCAGCAGCCGACGAGGGACAGTTGATGAAAAACTGTTTTTT.

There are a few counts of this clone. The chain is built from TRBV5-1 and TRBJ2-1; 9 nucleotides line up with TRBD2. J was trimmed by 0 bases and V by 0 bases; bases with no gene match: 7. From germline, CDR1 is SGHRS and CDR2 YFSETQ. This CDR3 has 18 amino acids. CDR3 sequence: CASSLVGSGGHSYNEQFF. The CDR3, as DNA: TGCGCCAGCAGCTTGGTGGGTAGCGGGGGCCACTCCTACAATGAGCAGTTCTTC.

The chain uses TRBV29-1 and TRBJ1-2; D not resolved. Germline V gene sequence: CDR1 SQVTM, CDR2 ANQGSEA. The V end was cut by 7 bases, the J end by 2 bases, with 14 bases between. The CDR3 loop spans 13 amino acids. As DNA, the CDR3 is TGCAGCGCCCTCCGGACTGCGAACTATGGCTACACCTTC. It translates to CSALRTANYGYTF.

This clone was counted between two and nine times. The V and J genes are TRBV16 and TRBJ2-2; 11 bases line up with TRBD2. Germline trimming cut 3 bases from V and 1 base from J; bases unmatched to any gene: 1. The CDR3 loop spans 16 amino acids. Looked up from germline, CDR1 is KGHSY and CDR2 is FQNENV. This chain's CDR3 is CASSQGTSGNTGELFF. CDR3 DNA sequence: TGTGCCAGCAGCCAGGGGACTAGCGGGAACACCGGGGAGCTGTTTTTT.

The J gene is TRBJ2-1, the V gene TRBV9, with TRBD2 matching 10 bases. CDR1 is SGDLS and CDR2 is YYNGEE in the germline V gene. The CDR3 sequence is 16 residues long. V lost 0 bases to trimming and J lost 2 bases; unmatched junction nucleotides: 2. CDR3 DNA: TGTGCCAGCAGCGTAGCTAGCGGGGGTGCCTACAATGAGCAGTTCTTC. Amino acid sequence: CASSVASGGAYNEQFF.

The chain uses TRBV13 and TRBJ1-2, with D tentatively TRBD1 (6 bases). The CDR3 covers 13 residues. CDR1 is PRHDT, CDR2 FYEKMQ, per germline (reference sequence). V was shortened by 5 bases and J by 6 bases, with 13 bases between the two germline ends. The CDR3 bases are TGTGCCAGCAGCCAACAGGGTATCGATGGCTACACCTTC. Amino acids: CASSQQGIDGYTF.

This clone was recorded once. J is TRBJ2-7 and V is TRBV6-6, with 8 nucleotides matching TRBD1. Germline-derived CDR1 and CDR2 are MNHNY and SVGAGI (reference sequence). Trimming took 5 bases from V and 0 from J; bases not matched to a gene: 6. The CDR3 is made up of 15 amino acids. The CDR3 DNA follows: TGTGCCAGCAGTCCTGAGGACAGGGCCTCCTACGAGCAGTACTTC. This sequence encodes CASSPEDRASYEQYF.

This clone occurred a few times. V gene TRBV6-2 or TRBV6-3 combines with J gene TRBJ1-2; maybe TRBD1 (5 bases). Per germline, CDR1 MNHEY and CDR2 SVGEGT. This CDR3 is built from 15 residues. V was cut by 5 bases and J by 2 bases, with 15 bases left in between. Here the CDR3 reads CASSPTGGRNYGYTF. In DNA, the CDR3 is TGTGCCAGCAGTCCAACGGGGGGGAGGAACTATGGCTACACCTTC.

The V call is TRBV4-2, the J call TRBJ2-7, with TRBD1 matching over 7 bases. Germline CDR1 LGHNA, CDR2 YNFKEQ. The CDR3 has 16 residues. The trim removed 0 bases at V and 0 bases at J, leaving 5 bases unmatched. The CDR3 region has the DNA TGTGCCAGCAGCCAAGATTCGCCAGGGGGCTCCTACGAGCAGTACTTC. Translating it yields CASSQDSPGGSYEQYF.

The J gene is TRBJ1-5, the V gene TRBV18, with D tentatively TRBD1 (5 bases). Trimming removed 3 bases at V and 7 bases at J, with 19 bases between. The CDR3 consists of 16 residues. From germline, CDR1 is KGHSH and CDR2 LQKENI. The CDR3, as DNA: TGTGCCAGCTCACCGGCTGGGGCGGGGTTGGGGCAGCCCCAGCATTTT. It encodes CASSPAGAGLGQPQHF.

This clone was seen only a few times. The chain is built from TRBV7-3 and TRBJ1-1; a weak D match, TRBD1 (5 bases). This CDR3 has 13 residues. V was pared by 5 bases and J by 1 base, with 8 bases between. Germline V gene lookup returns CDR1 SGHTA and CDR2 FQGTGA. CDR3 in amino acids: CASSPGSNTEAFF. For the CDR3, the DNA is TGTGCCAGCAGCCCAGGGTCGAACACTGAAGCTTTCTTT.

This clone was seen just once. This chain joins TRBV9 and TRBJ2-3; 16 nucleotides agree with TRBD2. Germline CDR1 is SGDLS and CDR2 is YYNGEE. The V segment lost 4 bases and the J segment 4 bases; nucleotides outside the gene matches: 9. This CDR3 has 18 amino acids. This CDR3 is CASSTGLAGGQLPDTQYF. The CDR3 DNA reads TGTGCCAGCAGCACGGGACTAGCGGGGGGGCAGTTGCCAGATACGCAGTATTTT. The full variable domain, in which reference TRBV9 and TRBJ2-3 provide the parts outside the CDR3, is DSGVTQTPKHLITATGQRVTLRCSPRSGDLSVYWYQQSLDQGLQFLIQYYNGEERAKGNILERFSAQQFPDLHSELNLSSLELGDSALYFCASSTGLAGGQLPDTQYFGPGTRLTVL.

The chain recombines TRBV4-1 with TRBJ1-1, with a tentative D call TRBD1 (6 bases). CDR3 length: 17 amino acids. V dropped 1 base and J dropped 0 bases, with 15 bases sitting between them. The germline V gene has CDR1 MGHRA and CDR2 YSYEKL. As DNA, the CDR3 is TGCGCCAGCAGCCAAGGGTATACACAGGGTCTGAACACTGAAGCTTTCTTT. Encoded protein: CASSQGYTQGLNTEAFF.

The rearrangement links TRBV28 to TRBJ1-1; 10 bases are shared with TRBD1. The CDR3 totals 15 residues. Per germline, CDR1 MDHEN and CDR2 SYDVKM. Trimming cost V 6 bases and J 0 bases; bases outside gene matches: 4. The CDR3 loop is CASSTDRGLNTEAFF. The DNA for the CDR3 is TGTGCCAGCAGCACGGACAGGGGGTTGAACACTGAAGCTTTCTTT.

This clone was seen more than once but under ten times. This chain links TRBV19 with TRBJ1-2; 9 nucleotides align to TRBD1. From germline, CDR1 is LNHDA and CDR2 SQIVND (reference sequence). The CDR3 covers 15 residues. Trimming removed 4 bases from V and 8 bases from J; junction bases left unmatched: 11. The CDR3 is CASSSTGQGLDGYTF. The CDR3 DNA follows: TGTGCCAGTAGTAGCACGGGACAGGGTTTGGACGGCTACACCTTC.